These T cell receptor beta chains were read from a single sample in a study of cytomegalovirus exposure and HLA in healthy donors. Some clones are missing from TCRdb's copy, which holds only in-frame ones; the method was immunoSEQ multiplex PCR. This listing includes about 25,000 clones. Input material: PBMCs. The receptors derive from a male donor in good health and CMV-seropositive. Both conserved end residues are part of each CDR3. Fields, in order: D gene, V gene, J gene, CDR3 protein, CDR3 DNA. D genes are given only for firm matches.

d_gene: TRBD2; v_gene: TRBV30; j_gene: TRBJ2-2; CDR3aa: CGSLRTSGSRVGDGELFF; CDR3nt: TGTGGGAGCCTAAGGACTAGCGGGAGTCGGGTGGGGGACGGGGAGCTGTTTTTT
d_gene: .; v_gene: TRBV27; j_gene: TRBJ1-1; CDR3aa: CASSSAGAPTNTEAFF; CDR3nt: TGTGCCAGCAGTTCGGCAGGGGCCCCCACGAACACTGAAGCTTTCTTT
d_gene: TRBD1; v_gene: TRBV19; j_gene: TRBJ1-2; CDR3aa: CASSPGTGSGYTF; CDR3nt: TGTGCCAGTAGTCCTGGGACAGGTAGTGGCTACACCTTC
d_gene: TRBD1; v_gene: TRBV30; j_gene: TRBJ2-2; CDR3aa: CAYYPGQGVVGELFF; CDR3nt: TGTGCCTACTACCCGGGACAGGGGGTGGTCGGGGAGCTGTTTTTT
d_gene: .; v_gene: TRBV5-6; j_gene: TRBJ2-7; CDR3aa: CASSPVMTFDAYEQYF; CDR3nt: TGTGCCAGCAGCCCCGTCATGACTTTCGATGCCTACGAGCAGTACTTC
d_gene: .; v_gene: TRBV6-5; j_gene: TRBJ1-6; CDR3aa: CASSYSYYNSPLHF; CDR3nt: TGTGCCAGCAGTTACTCATACTATAATTCACCCCTCCACTTT
d_gene: .; v_gene: TRBV4-3; j_gene: TRBJ2-2; CDR3aa: CASSQDLGSPNTGELFF; CDR3nt: TGCGCCAGCAGCCAAGATCTCGGGTCCCCGAACACCGGGGAGCTGTTTTTT
d_gene: TRBD1; v_gene: TRBV29-1; j_gene: TRBJ2-7; CDR3aa: CSVGRDRAYEQYF; CDR3nt: TGCAGCGTTGGCCGGGACAGAGCCTACGAGCAGTACTTC
d_gene: .; v_gene: TRBV4-1; j_gene: TRBJ2-7; CDR3aa: CASSQVRLAYEQYF; CDR3nt: TGCGCCAGCAGCCAAGTACGACTGGCCTACGAGCAGTACTTC
d_gene: TRBD1; v_gene: TRBV5-1; j_gene: TRBJ2-2; CDR3aa: CASSSGQDTGELFF; CDR3nt: TGCGCCAGCAGTTCGGGACAGGACACCGGGGAGCTGTTTTTT